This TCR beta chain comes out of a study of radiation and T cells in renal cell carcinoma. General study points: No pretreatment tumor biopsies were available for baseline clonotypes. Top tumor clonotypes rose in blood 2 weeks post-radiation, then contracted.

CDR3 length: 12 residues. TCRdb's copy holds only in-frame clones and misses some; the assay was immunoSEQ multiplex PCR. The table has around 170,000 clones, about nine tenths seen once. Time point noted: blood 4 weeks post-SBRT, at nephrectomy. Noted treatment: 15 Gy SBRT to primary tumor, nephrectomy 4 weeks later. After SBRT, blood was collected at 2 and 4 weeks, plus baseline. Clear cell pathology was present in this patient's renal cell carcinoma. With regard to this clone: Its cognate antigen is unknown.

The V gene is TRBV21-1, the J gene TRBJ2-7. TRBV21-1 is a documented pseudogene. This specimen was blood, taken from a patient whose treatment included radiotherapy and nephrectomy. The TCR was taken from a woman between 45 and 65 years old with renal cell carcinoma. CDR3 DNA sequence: TGTGCCAGCAGCGGGATACCCTACGAGCAGTACTTC. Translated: CASSGIPYEQYF.